The T cell receptor (beta chain) under discussion was sequenced for a study of blood T cell repertoires in COVID-19 (dated by TCRdb to 2020 to 2022). Background on the whole study: Samples from collaborators originated in the United States, Italy and Spain and spanned both the acute and convalescent phases of COVID-19. The prospective study material was composed of cDNA or gDNA derived from T cells, B-cell-depleted T cells, or PBMCs. The dataset comprised deeply sampled blood TCRbeta repertoires from subjects exposed to, actively infected with, or recovered from COVID-19. Samples were obtained from the ongoing ImmuneRACE study (first 160 participants) and from 1,200 or so subjects provided by 6 global collaborators. A de-identified subject ID, COVID-19 status, age in years and sex were almost always included in the sample metadata. HLA class I and class II types, where available, came from metadata supplied by the sample provider rather than from assay-based typing. A freely available public database, intended as a resource for researchers studying the immune response to SARS-CoV-2, is where the repertoires were released. The full study reports these points: The amount of clinical and demographic metadata varied by source and participant and was provided uncurated.

Each collaborating institution followed its own protocols to collect whole blood in K2EDTA tubes. Collaborator samples were shipped for TCRbeta analysis as frozen whole blood, isolated PBMCs, or DNA extracted from either sample type. About this clone itself: The clone's antigen remains unknown. No much larger clone is present one base from it, and per-base qualities are unavailable.

From the cysteine up to the phenylalanine, the CDR3 has a length of 14 residues. The entry retains the CDR3 DNA only, 42 bases that are in frame from base 1. The germline V gene (reference sequence) specifies SEHNR as CDR1 and FQNEAQ as CDR2. V was cut back by 4 bases and J by 0 bases, leaving a gap of 7 bases between them. The immunoSEQ Assay, a bias-controlled multiplex PCR, was used to amplify TCRbeta CDR3 regions from genomic DNA. The original methods were these. The number of nucleated cells in each sample was estimated from the amplification of reference gene primers within the assay. To quantify the absolute abundance of each unique TCRbeta CDR3 rearrangement, sequence reads were collapsed and filtered. For each sample, productive Simpson clonality was calculated by taking the square root of Simpson's diversity index across productive rearrangements. This immuneACCESS table, as held by TCRdb, lists in-frame sequences with V and J called but not all clones. Of the missing ones, under half trace to an unresolved V gene in checked studies; the others have no known cause. V and J calls and clone size come straight from that table; D and trimming were deduced from the DNA. This sample holds about 140,000 clones; around 78% were observed only once. The ten largest clones capture approximately 5% of the sample.

The chain was built from TRBV7-9 and TRBJ1-5, with no D gene named confidently. The sample comprised peripheral blood. This clonotype was sampled from a woman aged 80 or over with active or convalescent COVID-19. The nucleotide sequence is TGTGCCAGCAGCTCTACCGATAGCAATCAGCCCCAGCATTTT. Its product reads: CASSSTDSNQPQHF.